The next 24 T cell receptor beta chains were all read from a single sample in a study of read filtering for tumor transcriptome and immune sequencing. The library was built from approximately 400 ng RNA with molecular barcoded adaptors for alpha/delta and beta/gamma chains. Via MiXCR, TCRdb re-called the reads, giving one row per CDR3 protein. The sample shows about 57,000 distinct CDR3 sequences, roughly 20% of them seen only once. Material: a population of CD138-negative cells sorted from bone marrow. All receptors derive from a donor aged 40 or older with multiple myeloma.

This clonotype has at least ten counts. The chain uses TRBV5-4 and TRBJ1-2; 9 bases line up with TRBD1. The CDR3 spans 15 residues. Germline assignment: CDR1 SGHNT and CDR2 YYREEE (reference sequence). After removal of 5 bases from V and 5 bases from J, the junction contained 10 bases not matched to a gene. CDR3 nucleotide sequence: TGTGCCAGCAGTTTCCGGGACAGGGCCCGATATGGCTACACCTTC. Translation: CASSFRDRARYGYTF.

This clonotype was found a few times. This may be a read error: a much more frequent sequence differs by one nucleotide. The conserved final phenylalanine or tryptophan is absent from the CDR3, which likely points to a read error. J is TRBJ2-2 and V is TRBV7-9; TRBD1 might be the D (6 bases). There are 16 residues in the CDR3. V was shortened by 4 bases and J by 6 bases, with 18 bases between the two germline ends. Germline V lookup: CDR1 SEHNR, CDR2 FQNEAQ (reference sequence). The CDR3 spells CASSYTSQRQAGELFI. The CDR3 region has the DNA TGTGCCAGCAGCTACACTAGTCAGAGACAGGCCGGGGAGCTGTTTATT.

This clonotype has ten or more counts. The rearrangement links TRBV6-1 to TRBJ2-5; TRBD1 matches 8 bases. This CDR3 comprises 13 residues. Per germline, CDR1 MNHNS and CDR2 SASEGT. The V segment lost 8 bases and the J segment 5 bases; nucleotides outside the gene matches: 7. The CDR3 is CASDRQGSETQYF. In nucleotides, the CDR3 is TGTGCCAGCGACCGACAGGGGTCGGAGACCCAGTACTTC.

This clonotype was observed many times. The chain links TRBV7-9 to TRBJ2-3, with 13 bases matching TRBD2. The length of the CDR3 is 16 residues. The germline gives CDR1 SEHNR, CDR2 FQNEAQ (reference sequence). J lost 2 bases, V lost 8 bases, and 7 bases had no gene match. The CDR3, as DNA: TGTGCCAGCCGAGGACTAGCGGGAGTGGACACAGATACGCAGTATTTT. Translation: CASRGLAGVDTDTQYF.

Ten or more counts support this clonotype. The chain couples TRBV20-1 to TRBJ2-3, with D possibly matching TRBD2 (5 bases). CDR3 length equals 16 residues. Deletions cut 4 bases from V and 2 bases from J, with 19 bases between. CDR1 and CDR2 (germline): DFQATT, SNEGSKA (reference sequence). The CDR3 reads CSATPIIAGSTDTQYF. The CDR3 DNA sequence: TGCAGTGCTACCCCCATAATTGCGGGCTCCACAGATACGCAGTATTTT.

This clonotype was found many times. The rearrangement uses TRBV19 and TRBJ2-7; D gene uncertain. V shed 3 bases and J shed 0 bases, with 12 bases lying between them. This CDR3 comprises 15 residues. The germline V gene encodes CDR1 LNHDA and CDR2 SQIVND (reference sequence). For the CDR3, the DNA is TGTGCCAGTAGTATCGGTGTTGGCAACTCCTACGAGCAGTACTTC. It is translated as CASSIGVGNSYEQYF.

Many counts were recorded for this clonotype. This sequence joins TRBV11-2 and TRBJ1-2; TRBD1 aligns across 7 bases. This CDR3 has 15 amino acids. Germline V gene lookup returns CDR1 SGHAT and CDR2 FQNNGV. With V trimmed by 6 bases and J by 4 bases, 11 bases remained unmatched. Here the CDR3 reads CASRGNRGWSYGYTF. CDR3 DNA: TGTGCCAGCAGAGGGAACAGGGGATGGAGCTATGGCTACACCTTC.

Comment on this clonotype: This may come from a read error, since a much larger clone is one base off. The rearrangement links TRBV7-8 to TRBJ1-5; perhaps TRBD1 as D (5 bases). CDR1 is SGHVS and CDR2 is FQNEAQ in the germline V gene. The CDR3 sequence is 14 residues long. V was cut by 5 bases and J by 5 bases, with 13 bases left in between. The CDR3 nucleotides are TGTGCCAGCAGCGCAGGGATGAACTATCAGCCCCAGCATTTT. As protein: CASSAGMNYQPQHF. Full variable domain (remainder filled in from reference TRBV7-8 and TRBJ1-5): GAGVSQSPRYKVAKRGQDVALRCDPISGHVSLFWYQQALGQGPEFLTYFQNEAQLDKSGLPSDRFFAERPEGSVSTLKIQRTQQEDSAVYLCASSAGMNYQPQHFGDGTRLSIL.

In its sample, this clonotype was seen a few times. The chain employs TRBV28 and TRBJ2-2, with D possibly matching TRBD2 (6 bases). The CDR3 is made up of 13 amino acids. The V end lost 8 bases, the J end lost 5 bases, and 12 bases lay between the germline ends. Germline values: CDR1 MDHEN, CDR2 SYDVKM. The CDR3 region has the DNA TGTGCCAGCCGGGAGAGAAGAACCGGGGAGCTGTTTTTT. Translated: CASRERRTGELFF.

This clonotype was detected many times. The chain combines TRBV7-2 with TRBJ2-5, with 7 positions matching TRBD2. The CDR3 is 14 residues long. With 3 bases clipped from V and 5 bases from J, the junction kept 6 bases outside the gene matches. The V gene's germline CDR1 is SGHTA and CDR2 FQGNSA. CDR3 sequence (DNA): TGTGCCAGCAGCTTGATGGGTAGCGGGGAGACCCAGTACTTC. It encodes CASSLMGSGETQYF.

This clonotype came up many times. This chain joins TRBV2 and TRBJ1-6; D gene ambiguous. The germline V and J ends were trimmed by 3 bases and 10 bases, with 16 bases remaining between them. This CDR3 is built from 15 residues. Germline assignment: CDR1 SNHLY and CDR2 FYNNEI. The CDR3 DNA is TGTGCCAGCAGTGATCGGGGAGCCACGGGATCACCCCTCCACTTT. This sequence encodes CASSDRGATGSPLHF.

Many counts were recorded for this clonotype. The J gene is TRBJ2-3, the V gene TRBV29-1; no clear D gene. This CDR3 spans 11 amino acids. CDR1 and CDR2 from the germline V gene are SQVTM and ANQGSEA. The V gene lost 6 bases and the J gene lost 6 bases, with 10 bases spanning the gap. The CDR3 DNA reads as TGCAGCGTCCGGCCTGGGGATACGCAGTATTTT. This translates into CSVRPGDTQYF.

This clonotype was counted between two and nine times. The chain combines TRBV2 with TRBJ1-1; D may be TRBD1 (5 bases). V was pared by 7 bases and J by 1 base, with 13 bases between. Germline CDR1 SNHLY, CDR2 FYNNEI. The CDR3 sequence is 14 residues long. The CDR3, as DNA: TGTGCCAGCAATGGCAGGAGGGGGAACACTGAAGCTTTCTTT. It encodes CASNGRRGNTEAFF.

The V call is TRBV12-3 or TRBV12-4, the J call TRBJ2-1; TRBD2 agrees at 7 bases. The CDR3 consists of 15 residues. Germline trimming cut 2 bases from V and 8 bases from J; bases unmatched to any gene: 9. In DNA, the CDR3 is TGTGCCAGCAGTTTATCGGGACTATTGGCATATGAGCAGTTCTTC. The encoded protein is CASSLSGLLAYEQFF.

This clonotype was seen many times. The CDR3 DNA is TGTGCCAGTACTCTGGGGGGAGACAGTCAGTTCTTC. Residues: CASTLGGDSQFF. This chain uses TRBV19 with TRBJ2-1; D is possibly TRBD2 (6 bases). The CDR3 totals 12 residues. Per the germline V gene, CDR1 is LNHDA and CDR2 is SQIVND (reference sequence). Trimming shortened V by 7 bases and J by 13 bases, and 17 bases separated the two germline ends.

This clonotype was detected many times. J is TRBJ2-1 and V is TRBV6-6, with 8 bases lining up with TRBD2. Germline V CDR1 and CDR2: MNHNY, SVGAGI (reference sequence). After removal of 4 bases from V and 2 bases from J, the junction contained 7 bases not matched to a gene. The CDR3 is made up of 16 amino acids. The CDR3 loop is CASSSVGAGAYNEQFF. The DNA for the CDR3 is TGTGCCAGCAGTTCAGTGGGAGCGGGAGCCTACAATGAGCAGTTCTTC.

This clonotype has ten or more counts. J is TRBJ1-5 and V is TRBV10-3; D not resolved. V gave up 5 bases and J gave up 3 bases, with 17 bases separating them. CDR3 size: 16 residues. Germline V gives CDR1 ENHRY, CDR2 SYGVKD. The CDR3 DNA reads as TGTGCCATCAGTCCTGGGTCCGCGGTGGACAATCAGCCCCAGCATTTT. Its translation: CAISPGSAVDNQPQHF.

This clonotype showed up many times. The rearrangement joins TRBV19 to TRBJ2-5, with D perhaps being TRBD1 or TRBD2 (5 bases each). The germline CDR1 and CDR2 sequences are LNHDA and SQIVND (reference sequence). This CDR3 is 14 amino acids long. The V end was cut by 4 bases, the J end by 4 bases, with 13 bases between. The CDR3 sequence is CASSTNGARETQYF. CDR3 bases: TGTGCCAGTAGTACCAACGGGGCCCGAGAGACCCAGTACTTC.

Points on this clonotype: A much bigger clone sits one base away, suggesting this may be a read error. The chain uses TRBV7-9 and TRBJ2-5, with TRBD1 identical over 9 bases. The CDR3 totals 14 residues. The V gene's germline CDR1 is SEHNR and CDR2 FQNEAQ (reference sequence). Here the CDR3 DNA reads TGTGCCAGCAGCCCGGGGACAGGGAGGGAGACCCAGCACTTC. It is translated as CASSPGTGRETQHF.

For this clonotype: A much more abundant neighbour one base away suggests this may be a read error. V is TRBV30 and J is TRBJ1-4; 9 bases are shared with TRBD1. Per the germline V gene, CDR1 is GTSNPN and CDR2 is SVGIG (reference sequence). CDR3 length equals 14 residues. The DNA for the CDR3 is TGTGCCTGGAGTACGGACAGGGGAAAGGAAAGACTGTTTTTT. This sequence encodes CAWSTDRGKERLFF.

This clonotype was counted a few times. The gene calls are TRBV7-9 and TRBJ2-3, with D maybe TRBD2 (6 bases). CDR1 is SEHNR and CDR2 is FQNEAQ in the germline V gene (reference sequence). The CDR3 has 14 residues. Trimming cost V 5 bases and J 3 bases, with 12 bases left between them. Written as DNA, the CDR3 is TGTGCCAGCAGCCCGCCCGGAGGGACAGATACGCAGTATTTT. Its translation is CASSPPGGTDTQYF. The variable domain in full, completed from reference TRBV7-9 and TRBJ2-3, reads DTGVSQNPRHKITKRGQNVTFRCDPISEHNRLYWYRQTLGQGPEFLTYFQNEAQLEKSRLLSDRFSAERPKGSFSTLEIQRTEQGDSAMYLCASSPPGGTDTQYFGPGTRLTVL.

This clonotype was picked up many times. The chain employs TRBV29-1 and TRBJ1-2; tentatively, D is TRBD1 (6 bases). CDR1 is SQVTM and CDR2 is ANQGSEA in the germline V gene. The CDR3 runs 13 residues. V was pared by 5 bases and J by 1 base, with 11 bases between. The CDR3 sequence is CSVYYRDNYGYTF. The DNA of the CDR3 is TGCAGCGTTTACTACAGGGATAACTATGGCTACACCTTC. Looking up the rest from reference TRBV29-1 and TRBJ1-2 gives the full variable domain: SAVISQKPSRDICQRGTSLTIQCQVDSQVTMMFWYRQQPGQSLTLIATANQGSEATYESGFVIDKFPISRPNLTFSTLTVSNMSPEDSSIYLCSVYYRDNYGYTFGSGTRLTVV.

This clonotype has at least ten counts. This CDR3 is CSVVPSQETQYF. The DNA for the CDR3 is TGCAGCGTTGTGCCATCACAAGAGACCCAGTACTTC. This chain connects TRBV29-1 to TRBJ2-5, with D unclear. The germline CDR1 and CDR2 sequences are SQVTM and ANQGSEA. This CDR3 has 12 amino acids. V lost 4 bases to trimming and J lost 2 bases, with 8 bases between them.

The genes are TRBV3-1 and TRBJ2-5, with D unclear. Per the germline V gene, CDR1 is LGHDT and CDR2 is YNNKEL (reference sequence). This CDR3 spans 13 amino acids. V dropped 1 base and J dropped 5 bases, with 8 bases sitting between them. DNA of the CDR3: TGTGCCAGCAGCCAAGGAAGGTCCGAGACCCAGTACTTC. Translated: CASSQGRSETQYF.